Shown below are 6 T cell receptor beta chains from a single sample sequenced in a study of T cells after yellow fever vaccination. A single record per CDR3 protein comes from TCRdb applying MiXCR to the 5' RACE reads. The table shows about 630,000 distinct CDR3 sequences, with roughly an eighth occurring only once. Sequencing was performed on PBMCs, taken on the day of the yellow fever booster vaccination. The receptors originated from a man aged 25 to 40 who received the YFV17D yellow fever vaccine.

V gene TRBV19 combines with J gene TRBJ2-2; D may be TRBD2 (5 bases). Germline CDR1 and CDR2: LNHDA and SQIVND (reference sequence). The CDR3 runs 13 residues. Trimming cost V 6 bases and J 2 bases, with 7 bases left between them. The CDR3 spells CASREVNTGELFF. DNA for the CDR3: TGTGCCAGTAGGGAGGTTAACACCGGGGAGCTGTTTTTT.

In this sample, this clonotype turned up a few times. The rearrangement links TRBV7-3 to TRBJ2-1; D gene unclear. CDR1 SGHTA and CDR2 FQGTGA come from the germline V gene. The CDR3 is 15 residues long. Trimming left V 10 bases short and J 0 bases short, with 16 bases between. The DNA of the CDR3 is TGTGCCATCCCCTCTCGGGTGAGCTCCTACAATGAGCAGTTCTTC. Translation: CAIPSRVSSYNEQFF.

This clonotype was found a few times. J is TRBJ2-7 and V is TRBV28, with D unclear. Germline V CDR1 and CDR2: MDHEN, SYDVKM. V was pared by 5 bases and J by 5 bases, with 22 bases between. The CDR3 spans 16 residues. The CDR3 nucleotides are TGTGCCAGCAGTGCCAAAGAGAGGTCAGGCAACAACGAGCAGTACTTC. Its protein is CASSAKERSGNNEQYF.

This chain links TRBV18 with TRBJ2-3; D might be TRBD1 (7 bases). Deletions cut 3 bases from V and 6 bases from J, with 13 bases between. There are 14 residues in the CDR3. The germline V gene encodes CDR1 KGHSH and CDR2 LQKENI. The DNA of the CDR3 is TGTGCCAGCTCACCCGGAGGGGGCGTGGATACGCAGTATTTT. Translating it yields CASSPGGGVDTQYF.

The genes are TRBV4-2 and TRBJ2-7; D is undetermined. Trimming pared 0 bases from V and 7 bases from J, leaving 7 bases between. This CDR3 has 12 amino acids. Germline CDR1 is LGHNA and CDR2 is YNFKEQ. This CDR3 reads CASSQEDGEQYF. CDR3 DNA sequence: TGTGCCAGCAGCCAAGAAGACGGGGAGCAGTACTTC.

This chain joins TRBV6-2 or TRBV6-3 and TRBJ2-1; TRBD2 might be the D (5 bases). The CDR3 sequence is 15 residues long. Trimming took off 6 bases at V and 3 bases at J, with 15 bases between the two ends. From germline, CDR1 is MNHEY and CDR2 SVGEGT. Here the CDR3 reads CASRPAALRYNEQFF. In DNA form, the CDR3 reads TGTGCCAGCAGACCAGCGGCCCTGCGCTACAATGAGCAGTTCTTC.